This T cell receptor (beta chain) was sequenced in a study of T cell repertoires in cytomegalovirus infection. Overall study context: Recently identified HLA-C-restricted and well-studied HLA-B-restricted CMV epitopes were used. Matching HLA type and CMV infection were both indicated by public TCR beta signatures.

TCRdb recomputed calls from the reads with MiXCR, one row per CDR3 protein. The table has 700,000 to 950,000 distinct CDR3 sequences, approximately 30% seen once. This clonotype showed up many times. What it recognizes is unknown. CDR3 length equals 17 residues. Per germline, CDR1 SGHVS and CDR2 FQNEAQ. The V and J ends lost 3 bases and 5 bases, in that order; junction bases with no gene match: 11. Study-level results: In two of eight donors, the top clonotype was HLA-C-restricted CMV-specific.

The rearrangement joins TRBV7-8 to TRBJ2-7; 12 nucleotides agree with TRBD2. The TCR comes from a human donor in good health (CMV status not recorded). Some clones in this sample may be carry-over from other donors' samples. The source material was cultured CD8+ T cells from PBMCs, sampled from culture after CMV antigen stimulation. The CDR3 sequence: CASSFWTSGAPMDEQYF. CDR3 DNA: TGTGCCAGCAGCTTCTGGACTAGCGGGGCCCCCATGGACGAGCAGTACTTC.